This T cell receptor beta chain appears in the sequencing data of a study of Ad26.COV2.S vaccination and SARS-CoV-2 variants. The treatment was: roughly 19 received Ad26.COV2.S at low or high dose, single or two shots; a few received placebo; per-sample allocation not given. After the first vaccine or placebo injection, samples were drawn on day 63. V lost 6 bases to trimming and J lost 4 bases, with 12 bases between them. In germline, CDR1 is SGHNT, CDR2 YENEEA. The CDR3 has 13 amino acids. Libraries were prepared by immunoSEQ multiplex PCR; TCRdb keeps only in-frame clonotypes and omits some of them. The sample has approximately 300,000 clones, around 85% seen once.

The material sequenced was peripheral blood, taken in a trial of Ad26.COV2.S vaccine versus placebo. V usage is TRBV11-3 and J usage is TRBJ1-1, with D hard to call. This sequence was found in a person between 18 and 60 years old who received the Ad26.COV2.S COVID-19 vaccine or a placebo. The CDR3 nucleotides are TGTGCCAGCAGTCCCATCGGTGGCACTGAAGCTTTCTTT. It translates to CASSPIGGTEAFF.